This T cell receptor (beta chain) was obtained from a study of response to subunit inactivated influenza vaccine. The length of the CDR3 is 14 residues. Deletions cut 6 bases from V and 2 bases from J, with 17 bases between. Germline V gene data show CDR1 as DFQATT and CDR2 as SNEGSKA (reference sequence). One entry per CDR3 protein, called by TCRdb with MiXCR from the RT-PCR reads. This sample carries some 500,000 distinct CDR3 sequences, around 25% of them seen once, and the ten largest clones take approximately 1.9%. The TCR comes from a man aged 50 to 60 who received an inactivated influenza vaccine. The sequences come from CD4+ T cells sorted from PBMCs, collected around 5 days after vaccination. The chain uses TRBV20-1 and TRBJ2-7; D possibly corresponds to TRBD1 (6 bases). CDR3 protein: CSALYSRGTYEQYF. The DNA for the CDR3 is TGCAGTGCCCTTTACTCCAGGGGAACCTACGAGCAGTACTTC.